This paragraph reports one T cell receptor (beta chain). The antigen this receptor binds is unknown. No base quality values were provided; no much bigger clone lies one nucleotide off. This record comes from a study of cytomegalovirus exposure and HLA in healthy donors (dated by TCRdb to about 2017). Regarding the complete study: According to a later analysis, one platform produced both the roughly 110 validation repertoires and the 666 repertoires of the first cohort. The study aimed to test whether cataloging public T cell receptors could reveal signatures of past pathogen exposure. In addition to the first cohort of 666 subjects, a separate validation cohort of 120 different subjects was used. The study combined high-throughput TCR immunosequencing, statistical association of individual TCRs with disease status, and machine learning to predict cytomegalovirus infection status.

The donors belonged to the validation cohort of over a hundred subjects, which was separate from the approximately 700-subject first cohort. V lost 3 bases and J lost 8 bases, and the count of bases not matched to a germline gene is 13. The CDR3 spans 17 residues, from the cysteine through the phenylalanine. The DNA shown is the 51-base CDR3, in frame from base 1. For CDR1 and CDR2, the germline V gene lists KGHSH and LQKENI. The investigation overall reported the following: The study gave a list of more than 150 TCR beta chains associated with cytomegalovirus. Most TCR sequences were observed very rarely across donors, whereas some public TCRs were present in many individuals. Of the cluster scores, about 94% were above 0 in a later analysis, which found that TCRs clustered in the first cohort also tended to co-occur in the 120 validation repertoires. The classifier was reported to diagnose cytomegalovirus status with high specificity and sensitivity in both the original cohort and the validation cohort. In vitro tests confirmed that a few of the cytomegalovirus-associated TCR beta chains recognize cytomegalovirus antigens. A later analysis lacked HLA typing for the validation cohort, so it scored co-occurrence in that cohort across all 120 or so repertoires. The authors suggested that the approach could potentially be generalized to other disease states and immunological phenotypes.

Libraries were prepared through the immunoSEQ multiplex PCR assay. Processing in the source paper ran as follows. A statistical classification framework was developed to diagnose cytomegalovirus status using the catalog of TCR beta chain sequences. TCRdb's version of the immuneACCESS table is confined to in-frame rearrangements and falls short of the full clone set. An unresolved V gene accounts for under half of the shortfall where checked; the remainder is of unknown origin. V and J calls and clone size are as listed in that table; D and trimming were resolved from the DNA. This sample is represented by 160,000 or so clones; approximately 88% of them were singletons. 9.5% to 13% of the sample belongs to the ten largest clones.

The sequence derives from a man in his thirties or forties in good health and CMV-seropositive. The sequenced material came from PBMCs. The sequence is built from TRBV18 and TRBJ1-6; 7 nucleotides in the junction match TRBD1. This receptor has the CDR3 CASSPIQKNRGYSPLHF. The nucleotide sequence reads as follows: TGTGCCAGCTCACCCATTCAGAAAAACAGGGGTTATTCACCCCTCCACTTT.